The 4 T cell receptor beta chains in this list originate from one sample, sequenced in a study of shared clonotypes between healthy human individuals (dated by TCRdb to 2018 to 2020). Libraries were constructed by the immunoSEQ multiplex PCR assay. TCRdb limited this immuneACCESS table to in-frame rearrangements with V and J called. A share of clones is missing; checked studies link under half to unresolved V genes, and the rest is unexplained. For this sample there are some 630,000 clones; less than 80% appear just once. Jointly, the top ten make up about 2% of the sample. Sequenced: memory CD4+ T cells sorted from blood. This specimen's cell subset or site label, per the study, means: CD45RA-negative fraction. These TCRs come from a woman aged 25-40 years in good health.

The chain's CDR3 is CASRFIDRATYEQYF. In DNA, the CDR3 is TGTGCCAGTAGATTTATCGACAGAGCGACCTACGAGCAGTACTTC. The rearrangement joins TRBV19 to TRBJ2-7, with D possibly TRBD1 on 5 matching bases. From germline, CDR1 is LNHDA and CDR2 SQIVND (reference sequence). The V gene lost 6 bases and the J gene lost 2 bases, with 17 bases spanning the gap. This CDR3 region has 15 residues.

Notes on this clone: This sequence is one base from a far larger clone and is likely a read error. This chain joins TRBV11-2 and TRBJ2-5; D ambiguous. The CDR3 sequence is 11 residues long. V gave up 4 bases and J gave up 5 bases, with 5 bases separating them. In germline, CDR1 is SGHAT, CDR2 FQNNGV. The DNA of the CDR3 is TGTGCCAGCAGCTCTGGGGAGACCCAGTACTTC. Amino acids: CASSSGETQYF. Full variable domain (remainder filled in from reference TRBV11-2 and TRBJ2-5): EAGVAQSPRYKIIEKRQSVAFWCNPISGHATLYWYQQILGQGPKLLIQFQNNGVVDDSQLPKDRFSAERLKGVDSTLKIQPAKLEDSAVYLCASSSGETQYFGPGTRLLVL.

The chain recombines TRBV7-9 with TRBJ1-3; D uncertain. This CDR3 contains 14 residues. Trimming took off 5 bases at V and 0 bases at J, with 8 bases between the two ends. Germline values: CDR1 SEHNR, CDR2 FQNEAQ (reference sequence). The CDR3 DNA is TGTGCCAGCAGCCTGACTCCCTCTGGAAACACCATATATTTT. As protein: CASSLTPSGNTIYF.

In its sample, this clone was seen a few times. The chain links TRBV28 to TRBJ1-1; D gene ambiguous. CDR3 length equals 12 residues. Trimming cost V 2 bases and J 9 bases, with 10 bases left between them. Germline V gene sequence: CDR1 MDHEN, CDR2 SYDVKM. The CDR3 DNA is TGTGCCAGCAGTTTAAGGAGGATGAAAGCTTTCTTT. Translating it yields CASSLRRMKAFF.